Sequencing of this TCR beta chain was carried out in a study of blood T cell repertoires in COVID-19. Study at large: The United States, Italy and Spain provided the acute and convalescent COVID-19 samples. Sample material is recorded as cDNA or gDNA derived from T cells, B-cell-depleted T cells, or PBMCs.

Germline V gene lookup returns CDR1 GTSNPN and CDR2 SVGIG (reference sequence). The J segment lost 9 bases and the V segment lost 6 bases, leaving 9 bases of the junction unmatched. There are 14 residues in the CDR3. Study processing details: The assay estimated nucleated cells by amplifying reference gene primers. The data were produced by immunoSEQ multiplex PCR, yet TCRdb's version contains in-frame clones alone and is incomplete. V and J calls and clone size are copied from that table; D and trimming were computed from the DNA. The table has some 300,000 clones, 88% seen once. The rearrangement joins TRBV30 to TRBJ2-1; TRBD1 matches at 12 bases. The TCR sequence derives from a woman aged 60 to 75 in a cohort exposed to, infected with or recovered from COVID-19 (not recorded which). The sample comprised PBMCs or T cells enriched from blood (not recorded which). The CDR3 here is CACLRDRGRGEQFF. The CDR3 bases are TGTGCCTGCCTCCGGGACAGGGGGCGGGGTGAGCAGTTCTTC.